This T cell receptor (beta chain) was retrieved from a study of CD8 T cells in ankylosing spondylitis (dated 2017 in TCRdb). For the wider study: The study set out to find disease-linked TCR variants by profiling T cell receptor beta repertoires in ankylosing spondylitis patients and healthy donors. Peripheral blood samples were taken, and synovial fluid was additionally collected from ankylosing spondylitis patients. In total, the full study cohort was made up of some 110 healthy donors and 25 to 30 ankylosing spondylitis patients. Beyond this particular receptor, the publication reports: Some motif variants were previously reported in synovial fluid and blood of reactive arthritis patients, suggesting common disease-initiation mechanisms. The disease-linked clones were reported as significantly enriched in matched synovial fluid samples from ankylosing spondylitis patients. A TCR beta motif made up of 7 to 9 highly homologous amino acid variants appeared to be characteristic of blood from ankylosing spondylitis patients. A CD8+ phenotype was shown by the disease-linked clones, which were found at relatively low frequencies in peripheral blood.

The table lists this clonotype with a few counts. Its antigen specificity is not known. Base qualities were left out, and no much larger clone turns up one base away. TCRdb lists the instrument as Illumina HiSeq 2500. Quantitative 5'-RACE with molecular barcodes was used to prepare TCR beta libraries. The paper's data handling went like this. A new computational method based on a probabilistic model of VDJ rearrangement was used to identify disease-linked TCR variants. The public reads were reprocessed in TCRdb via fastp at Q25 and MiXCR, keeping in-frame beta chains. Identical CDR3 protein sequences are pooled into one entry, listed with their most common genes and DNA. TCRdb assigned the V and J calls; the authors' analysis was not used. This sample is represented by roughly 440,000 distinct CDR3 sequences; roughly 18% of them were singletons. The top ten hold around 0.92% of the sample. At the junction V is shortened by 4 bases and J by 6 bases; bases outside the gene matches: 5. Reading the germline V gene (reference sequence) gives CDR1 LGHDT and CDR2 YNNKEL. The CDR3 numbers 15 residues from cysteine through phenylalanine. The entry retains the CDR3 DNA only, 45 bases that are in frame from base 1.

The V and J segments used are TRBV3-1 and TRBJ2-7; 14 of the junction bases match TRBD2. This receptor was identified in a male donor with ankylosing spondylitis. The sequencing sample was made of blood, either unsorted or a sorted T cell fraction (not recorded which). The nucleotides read TGTGCCAGCAGCCCGTGGGGGACTAGCGGGAGCGAGCAGTACTTC. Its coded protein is CASSPWGTSGSEQYF.